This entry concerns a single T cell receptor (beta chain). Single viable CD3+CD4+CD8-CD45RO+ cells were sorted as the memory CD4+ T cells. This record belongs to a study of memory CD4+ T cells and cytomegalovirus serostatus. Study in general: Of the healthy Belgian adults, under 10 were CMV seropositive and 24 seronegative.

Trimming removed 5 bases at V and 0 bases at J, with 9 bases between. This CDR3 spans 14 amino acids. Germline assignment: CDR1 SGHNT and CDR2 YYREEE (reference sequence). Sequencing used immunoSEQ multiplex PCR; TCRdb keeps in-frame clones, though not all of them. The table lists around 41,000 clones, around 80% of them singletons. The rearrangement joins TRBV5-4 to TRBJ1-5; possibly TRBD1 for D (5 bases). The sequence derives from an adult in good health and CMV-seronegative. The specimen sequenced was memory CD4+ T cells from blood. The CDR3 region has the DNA TGTGCCAGCAGTTACGGGGGTAGCAATCAGCCCCAGCATTTT. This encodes CASSYGGSNQPQHF. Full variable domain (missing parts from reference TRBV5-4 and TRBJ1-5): ETGVTQSPTHLIKTRGQQVTLRCSSQSGHNTVSWYQQALGQGPQFIFQYYREEENGRGNFPPRFSGLQFPNYSSELNVNALELDDSALYLCASSYGGSNQPQHFGDGTRLSIL.